The 23 T cell receptor beta chains presented below share a single source sample, sequenced in a study of shared clonotypes between healthy human individuals. Assay used: immunoSEQ multiplex PCR; TCRdb lists only in-frame clones, some missing. The table shows some 95,000 clones, with around two thirds occurring only once. Source material: memory CD8+ T cells sorted from blood. Subset given: CD45RO+ cells pooled with CCR7-negative TemRA cells. These receptors were taken from a man aged 30 to 39 in good health.

This rearrangement joins TRBV5-5 to TRBJ2-3; TRBD1 or TRBD2 may be the D gene (7 bases each). This CDR3 is 17 amino acids long. The V gene's germline CDR1 is SGHKS and CDR2 YYEKEE (reference sequence). V lost 4 bases and J 1 base, leaving 19 bases between the germline ends. This CDR3 reads CASSRGPLLAGTDTQYF. The CDR3 DNA is TGTGCCAGCAGCAGGGGGCCCCTTCTAGCGGGCACAGATACGCAGTATTTT.

The rearrangement links TRBV7-8 to TRBJ2-3, with 7 positions matching TRBD1. V lost 4 bases to trimming and J lost 2 bases; unmatched junction nucleotides: 9. This CDR3 is 16 amino acids long. The germline V gene encodes CDR1 SGHVS and CDR2 FQNEAQ. CDR3 region: CASSYPTGTDTDTQYF. CDR3 sequence (DNA): TGTGCCAGCAGCTACCCGACAGGGACAGACACAGATACGCAGTATTTT.

Ten or more counts support this clone. The chain joins TRBV4-3 to TRBJ1-2; D is possibly TRBD1 (5 bases). This CDR3 spans 17 amino acids. Germline assignment: CDR1 LGHNA and CDR2 YSLEER. V lost 1 base and J lost 0, with 15 bases in between. CDR3 in DNA: TGCGCCAGCAGCCAAGTAGTCGGGGACCTAGCTAACTATGGCTACACCTTC. Translating it yields CASSQVVGDLANYGYTF.

This rearrangement joins TRBV2 to TRBJ2-7; D uncertain. Per germline, CDR1 SNHLY and CDR2 FYNNEI. V lost 6 bases and J 7 bases, leaving 19 bases between the germline ends. The CDR3 sequence is 14 residues long. CDR3 loop: CASRKTGYTEEQYF. In nucleotides, the CDR3 is TGTGCCAGCAGGAAAACCGGGTACACCGAAGAGCAGTACTTC.

V gene TRBV29-1 combines with J gene TRBJ2-1; tentative D call: TRBD1 (6 bases). V lost 4 bases and J 12 bases, leaving 22 bases between the germline ends. The CDR3 has 14 residues. Germline V gene data show CDR1 as SQVTM and CDR2 as ANQGSEA. The CDR3 sequence: CSVVVFRGSGGQFF. Here the CDR3 DNA reads TGCAGCGTTGTGGTTTTCAGGGGCTCAGGCGGGCAGTTCTTC.

This clone was seen a single time. CDR3 residues: CASSAGPGVVYNEQFF. DNA of the CDR3: TGTGCCAGCAGCGCTGGCCCCGGGGTCGTCTACAATGAGCAGTTCTTC. The gene calls are TRBV9 and TRBJ2-1; possible D gene TRBD2, 5 bases. Germline V gene data show CDR1 as SGDLS and CDR2 as YYNGEE. V gave up 3 bases and J gave up 3 bases, with 16 bases separating them. This CDR3 spans 16 amino acids.

V and J are TRBV11-2 and TRBJ2-7, with unresolved D. Trimming cost V 0 bases and J 1 base, with 10 bases left between them. Germline CDR1 reads SGHAT; CDR2 reads FQNNGV. The CDR3 has 15 residues. This CDR3 is CASSLDVGQSYEQYF. The CDR3 nucleotides are TGTGCCAGCAGCTTAGATGTCGGCCAGTCCTACGAGCAGTACTTC.

This clone was detected a few times. V and J are TRBV27 and TRBJ2-1; 8 bases line up with TRBD1. This CDR3 comprises 15 residues. Germline V gene data show CDR1 as MNHEY and CDR2 as SMNVEV (reference sequence). J gave up 3 bases and V 7 bases, and 8 bases lay outside the gene matches. CDR3 protein: CASNLRTGRYNEQFF. The CDR3 nucleotides are TGTGCCAGCAATTTGAGGACAGGGCGCTACAATGAGCAGTTCTTC.

The genes are TRBV6-1 and TRBJ1-4, with D hard to call. Looked up from germline, CDR1 is MNHNS and CDR2 is SASEGT. Trimming took 1 base from V and 0 from J, leaving 6 bases between them. There are 15 residues in the CDR3. The chain's CDR3 is CASSEGQTTNEKLFF. The CDR3 bases are TGTGCCAGCAGTGAAGGACAAACAACTAATGAAAAACTGTTTTTT.

This clone showed up just a few times. This sequence joins TRBV19 and TRBJ2-5; 9 nucleotides align to TRBD2. The CDR3 loop spans 15 amino acids. Germline CDR1 reads LNHDA; CDR2 reads SQIVND (reference sequence). The V segment lost 5 bases and the J segment 3 bases; nucleotides outside the gene matches: 7. The CDR3 sequence is CASSGSGSSEETQYF. The DNA of the CDR3 is TGTGCCAGTAGTGGTAGCGGGAGTAGTGAAGAGACCCAGTACTTC.

A few counts support this clone. The chain employs TRBV7-6 and TRBJ2-3; 12 nucleotides line up with TRBD1. V lost 5 bases, J lost 2 bases, and 5 bases stayed unmatched. Germline values: CDR1 SGHVS, CDR2 FNYEAQ. This CDR3 spans 16 amino acids. This CDR3 is CASSGRDRGLTDTQYF. CDR3 sequence (DNA): TGTGCCAGCAGCGGCCGGGACAGGGGGCTCACAGATACGCAGTATTTT. The variable domain in full, completed from reference TRBV7-6 and TRBJ2-3, reads GAGVSQSPRYKVTKRGQDVALRCDPISGHVSLYWYRQALGQGPEFLTYFNYEAQQDKSGLPNDRFSAERPEGSISTLTIQRTEQRDSAMYRCASSGRDRGLTDTQYFGPGTRLTVL.

The chain combines TRBV28 with TRBJ1-1, with 8 bases fitting TRBD1. Trimming took 6 bases from V and 10 from J; bases not matched to a gene: 13. The germline V gene has CDR1 MDHEN and CDR2 SYDVKM. This CDR3 has 14 residues. CDR3 sequence reads: CASSTFDRGLRAFF. In nucleotides, the CDR3 is TGTGCCAGCAGCACCTTCGACAGGGGTCTAAGAGCTTTCTTT.

This chain joins TRBV15 and TRBJ1-4; possibly TRBD1 for D (6 bases). The CDR3 runs to 15 residues. The V and J ends lost 0 bases and 5 bases respectively, with 10 bases between them. Germline assignment: CDR1 LNHNV and CDR2 YYDKDF (reference sequence). The CDR3 protein is CATSREGGGNEKLFF. The CDR3 DNA sequence: TGTGCCACCAGCAGAGAAGGGGGTGGGAATGAAAAACTGTTTTTT.

The gene calls are TRBV5-6 and TRBJ1-1; 9 bases match TRBD1. The CDR3 has 18 residues. Germline V gives CDR1 SGHDT, CDR2 YYEEEE. Trimming at V came to 2 bases and at J to 5 bases, leaving 16 bases not matched to a gene. The CDR3 DNA sequence: TGTGCCAGCAGCTTCTTTGGTTCAATCGGGACAGGGTTTACTGAAGCTTTCTTT. Amino acids: CASSFFGSIGTGFTEAFF.

The CDR3 region has the DNA TGTGCCAGCAGTATTGGCACAGGGGCCTACACTGAAGCTTTCTTT. Translation gives CASSIGTGAYTEAFF. The chain combines TRBV5-6 with TRBJ1-1; 7 bases line up with TRBD1. Germline CDR1 reads SGHDT; CDR2 reads YYEEEE. The J segment lost 3 bases and the V segment lost 5 bases, leaving 10 bases of the junction unmatched. The CDR3 length is 15 residues.

There are a few counts of this clone. The gene calls are TRBV15 and TRBJ2-5; the match to TRBD2 covers 12 bases. Germline V CDR1 and CDR2: LNHNV, YYDKDF (reference sequence). CDR3 length equals 17 residues. J gave up 0 bases and V 7 bases, and 9 bases lay outside the gene matches. This CDR3 reads CATTPASGRVNQETQYF. CDR3 coding DNA: TGTGCCACCACCCCCGCTAGCGGGAGGGTCAACCAAGAGACCCAGTACTTC.

This sequence joins TRBV9 and TRBJ1-2; D is perhaps TRBD1 (6 bases). The CDR3 extends over 15 amino acids. Per germline, CDR1 SGDLS and CDR2 YYNGEE. The V and J ends lost 4 bases and 5 bases respectively, with 18 bases between them. The CDR3 sequence: CASSIRTETQYGYTF. The CDR3, as DNA: TGTGCCAGCAGCATTCGGACAGAGACTCAATATGGCTACACCTTC.

The rearrangement links TRBV15 to TRBJ2-7; D unclear. V was cut by 4 bases and J by 6 bases, with 7 bases left in between. Germline-derived CDR1 and CDR2 are LNHNV and YYDKDF (reference sequence). This CDR3 comprises 11 residues. The CDR3 nucleotides read TGTGCCACCAGCACCGTTTCCGAGCAGTACTTC. Encoded protein: CATSTVSEQYF. The complete variable domain, with remaining parts taken from reference TRBV15 and TRBJ2-7, reads DAMVIQNPRYQVTQFGKPVTLSCSQTLNHNVMYWYQQKSSQAPKLLFHYYDKDFNNEADTPDNFQSRRPNTSFCFLDIRSPGLGDTAMYLCATSTVSEQYFGPGTRLTVT.

The V gene is TRBV4-1, the J gene TRBJ2-5; 8 bases fit TRBD2. The CDR3 runs to 15 residues. The V segment lost 1 base and the J segment 2 bases; nucleotides outside the gene matches: 3. The germline CDR1 and CDR2 sequences are MGHRA and YSYEKL. CDR3 protein: CASSQGLALQETQYF. In DNA form, the CDR3 reads TGCGCCAGCAGCCAAGGACTAGCGCTGCAAGAGACCCAGTACTTC.

The genes are TRBV7-8 and TRBJ1-5; D not resolved. V shed 2 bases and J shed 1 base, with 9 bases lying between them. Per germline, CDR1 SGHVS and CDR2 FQNEAQ. The CDR3 length is 15 residues. The CDR3 protein is CASSLRRESNQPQHF. As DNA, the CDR3 is TGTGCCAGCAGCTTACGCAGAGAGAGCAATCAGCCCCAGCATTTT.

J is TRBJ2-3 and V is TRBV6-6; no reliable D call. The CDR3 totals 16 residues. Between the trimmed V and J ends, which lost 0 bases and 2 bases, there was a span of 12 bases. Germline loops: CDR1 MNHNY, CDR2 SVGAGI (reference sequence). Here the CDR3 reads CASSYSIRADTDTQYF. Written as DNA, the CDR3 is TGTGCCAGCAGTTACTCGATAAGGGCCGACACAGATACGCAGTATTTT.

About this clone: One end of the junction fails to match germline, which may point to a read error. J is TRBJ2-7 and V is TRBV27, with unresolved D. The CDR3 covers 12 residues. Germline V gives CDR1 MNHEY, CDR2 SMNVEV (reference sequence). CDR3 sequence: CASSPNSYEQCF. The CDR3 region has the DNA TGTGCCAGCAGTCCCAACTCCTACGAGCAGTGCTTC.

This clone has just a few counts. This rearrangement joins TRBV11-3 to TRBJ2-3; D assignment may be TRBD1 or TRBD2 (5 bases each). The CDR3 totals 15 residues. V was cut by 6 bases and J by 0 bases, with 13 bases left in between. Per germline, CDR1 SGHNT and CDR2 YENEEA. The CDR3: CASSPPGASTDTQYF. CDR3 bases: TGTGCCAGCAGTCCACCCGGGGCTAGCACAGATACGCAGTATTTT.